This TCR beta chain was found in a study of persistence of HIV-infected CD4 T cells. V lost 6 bases, J lost 9 bases, and 9 bases lay in between. Germline V CDR1 and CDR2: MNHNS, SASEGT. The CDR3 covers 12 residues. The stimulus was an HIV-1 Gag 15-mer peptide pool, 0.8 to 1 ug/peptide/mL. Sorted nonresponding memory CD4+ T cells were CD40L-negative, CD69-negative, CD45RO-high. This was the immunoSEQ version 4 assay in survey mode. The method was immunoSEQ multiplex PCR; TCRdb's version includes in-frame clones alone and lacks a portion of them. The sample shows approximately 32,000 clones, approximately 80% of them seen only once. On this clone: Its antigen is still unknown.

The genes are TRBV6-1 and TRBJ1-6; D uncertain. This specimen was CD4+ T cells sorted from PBMCs after roughly 19-hour stimulation, taken from a patient who received antiretroviral therapy. The receptor comes from an adult woman with HIV who was CMV-seropositive. Here the CDR3 reads CASSSYSSPLHF. In DNA form, the CDR3 reads TGTGCCAGCAGCTCATATTCTTCACCCCTCCACTTT.